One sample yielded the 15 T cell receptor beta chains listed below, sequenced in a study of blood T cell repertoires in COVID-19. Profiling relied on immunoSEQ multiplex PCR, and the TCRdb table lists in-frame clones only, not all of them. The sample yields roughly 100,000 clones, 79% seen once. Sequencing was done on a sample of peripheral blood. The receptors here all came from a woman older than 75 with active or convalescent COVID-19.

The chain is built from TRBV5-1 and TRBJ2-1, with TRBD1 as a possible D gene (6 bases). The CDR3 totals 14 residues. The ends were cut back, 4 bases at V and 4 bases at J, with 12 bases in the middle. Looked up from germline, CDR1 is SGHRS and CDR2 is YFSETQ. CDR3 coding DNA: TGCGCCAGCAGCCAACGGACAGTGTACAATGAGCAGTTCTTC. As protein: CASSQRTVYNEQFF.

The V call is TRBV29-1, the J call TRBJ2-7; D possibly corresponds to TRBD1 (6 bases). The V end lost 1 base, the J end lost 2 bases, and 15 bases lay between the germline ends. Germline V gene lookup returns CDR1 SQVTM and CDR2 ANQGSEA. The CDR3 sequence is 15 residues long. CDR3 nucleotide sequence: TGCAGCGTTGAAGGGGGAACAGGGAAGCCCTACGAGCAGTACTTC. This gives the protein CSVEGGTGKPYEQYF.

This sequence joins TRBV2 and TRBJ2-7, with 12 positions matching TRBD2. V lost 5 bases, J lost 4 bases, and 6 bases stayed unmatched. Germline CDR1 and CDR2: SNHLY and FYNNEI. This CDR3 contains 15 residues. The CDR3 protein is CASSRLAGEGYEQYF. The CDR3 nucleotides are TGTGCCAGCAGTAGACTAGCGGGAGAGGGTTACGAGCAGTACTTC.

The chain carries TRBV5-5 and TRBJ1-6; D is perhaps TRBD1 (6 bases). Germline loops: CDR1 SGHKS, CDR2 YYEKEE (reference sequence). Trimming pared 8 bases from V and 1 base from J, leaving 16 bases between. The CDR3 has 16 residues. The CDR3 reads CASSNRERSYNSPLHF. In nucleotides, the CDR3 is TGTGCCAGTAGTAACAGGGAGAGATCCTATAATTCACCCCTCCACTTT.

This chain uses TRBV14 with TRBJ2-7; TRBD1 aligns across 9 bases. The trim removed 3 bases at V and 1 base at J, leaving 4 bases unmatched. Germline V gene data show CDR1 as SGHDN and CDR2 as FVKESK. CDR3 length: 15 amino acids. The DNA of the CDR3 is TGTGCCAGCAGCCAGATTGGGACAGGGTCCTACGAGCAGTACTTC. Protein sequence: CASSQIGTGSYEQYF.

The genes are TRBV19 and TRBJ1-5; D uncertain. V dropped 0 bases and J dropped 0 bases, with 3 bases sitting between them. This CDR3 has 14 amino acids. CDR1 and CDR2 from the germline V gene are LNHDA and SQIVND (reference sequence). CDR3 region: CASSIEASNQPQHF. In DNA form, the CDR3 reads TGTGCCAGTAGTATAGAGGCTAGCAATCAGCCCCAGCATTTT.

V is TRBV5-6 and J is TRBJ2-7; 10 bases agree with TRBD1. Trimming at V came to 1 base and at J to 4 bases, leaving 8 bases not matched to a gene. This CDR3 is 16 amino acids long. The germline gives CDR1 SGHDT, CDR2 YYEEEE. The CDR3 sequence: CASSLWPGTGVYEQYF. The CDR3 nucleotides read TGTGCCAGCAGCTTGTGGCCCGGGACAGGGGTATACGAGCAGTACTTC.

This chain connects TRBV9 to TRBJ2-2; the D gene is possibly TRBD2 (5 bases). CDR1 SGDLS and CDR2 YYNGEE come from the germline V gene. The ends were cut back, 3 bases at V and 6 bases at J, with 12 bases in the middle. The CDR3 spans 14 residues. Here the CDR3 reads CASSAQVGAGELFF. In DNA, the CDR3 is TGTGCCAGCAGCGCCCAGGTCGGGGCCGGGGAGCTGTTTTTT.

DNA for the CDR3: TGCGCCAGCAGCCTAGCGGGGTCCCAAGAGACCCAGTACTTC. This gives the protein CASSLAGSQETQYF. J is TRBJ2-5 and V is TRBV5-1; 9 bases align to TRBD2. Germline V gene lookup returns CDR1 SGHRS and CDR2 YFSETQ. The CDR3 has 14 residues. V trimming: 4 bases; J trimming: 1 base; junction bases outside the gene matches: 2.

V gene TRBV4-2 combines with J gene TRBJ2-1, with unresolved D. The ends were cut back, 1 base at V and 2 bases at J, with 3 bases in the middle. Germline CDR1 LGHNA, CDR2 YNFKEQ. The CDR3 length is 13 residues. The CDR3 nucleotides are TGTGCCAGCAGCCAAGCAACCTACAATGAGCAGTTCTTC. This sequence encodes CASSQATYNEQFF.

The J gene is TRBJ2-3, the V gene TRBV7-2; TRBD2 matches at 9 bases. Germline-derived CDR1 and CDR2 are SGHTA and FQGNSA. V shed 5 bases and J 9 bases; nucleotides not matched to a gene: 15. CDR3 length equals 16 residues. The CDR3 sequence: CASSPLTAGGKTTQYF. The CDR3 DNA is TGTGCCAGCAGCCCTTTGACGGCGGGAGGGAAAACAACGCAGTATTTT.

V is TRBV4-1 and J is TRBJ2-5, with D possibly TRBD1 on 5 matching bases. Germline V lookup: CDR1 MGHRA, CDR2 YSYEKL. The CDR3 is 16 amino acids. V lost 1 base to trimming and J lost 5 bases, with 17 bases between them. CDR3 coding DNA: TGCGCCAGCAGCCAAGTCGGTCCAGGGATGGGGGAGACCCAGTACTTC. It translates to CASSQVGPGMGETQYF.

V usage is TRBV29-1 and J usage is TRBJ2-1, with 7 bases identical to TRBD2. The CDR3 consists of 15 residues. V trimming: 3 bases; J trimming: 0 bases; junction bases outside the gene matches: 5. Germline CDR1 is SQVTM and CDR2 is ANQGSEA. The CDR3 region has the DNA TGCAGCGTTGATGGACTAGGTAGCTCCTACAATGAGCAGTTCTTC. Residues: CSVDGLGSSYNEQFF.

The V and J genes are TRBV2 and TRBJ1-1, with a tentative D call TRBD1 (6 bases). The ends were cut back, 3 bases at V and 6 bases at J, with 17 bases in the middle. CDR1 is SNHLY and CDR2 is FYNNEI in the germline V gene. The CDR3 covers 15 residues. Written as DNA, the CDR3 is TGTGCCAGCAGTGATCTGGGGGCGCATACCGCTGAAGCTTTCTTT. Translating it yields CASSDLGAHTAEAFF. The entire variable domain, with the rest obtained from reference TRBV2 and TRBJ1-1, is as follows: EPEVTQTPSHQVTQMGQEVILRCVPISNHLYFYWYRQILGQKVEFLVSFYNNEISEKSEIFDDQFSVERPDGSNFTLKIRSTKLEDSAMYFCASSDLGAHTAEAFFGQGTRLTVV.

The CDR3 reads CASSLGSSNHYGYTF. CDR3 coding DNA: TGTGCCAGCAGCTTAGGGAGTTCAAACCACTATGGCTACACCTTC. The V and J genes are TRBV7-2 and TRBJ1-2; D not certain. V lost 1 base and J 3 bases, leaving 12 bases between the germline ends. There are 15 residues in the CDR3. Germline values: CDR1 SGHTA, CDR2 FQGNSA.